These 10 T cell receptor beta chains share one sample of origin, sequenced in a study of blood T cell repertoires in COVID-19. The method was immunoSEQ multiplex PCR; TCRdb's version includes in-frame clones alone and lacks a portion of them. The sample lists roughly 130,000 clones; roughly 80% were seen once. Sequenced material: peripheral blood. The receptors were sampled from a woman in her sixties or seventies with acute or convalescent COVID-19.

This chain connects TRBV7-9 to TRBJ1-1; no firm D call. V lost 8 bases, J lost 1 base, and 17 bases lay in between. From germline, CDR1 is SEHNR and CDR2 FQNEAQ (reference sequence). This CDR3 comprises 15 residues. As DNA, the CDR3 is TGTGCCAGCCGCCTCGGATCAGCGGGGAACACTGAAGCTTTCTTT. It is translated as CASRLGSAGNTEAFF. The whole variable domain, remainder taken from reference TRBV7-9 and TRBJ1-1, is DTGVSQNPRHKITKRGQNVTFRCDPISEHNRLYWYRQTLGQGPEFLTYFQNEAQLEKSRLLSDRFSAERPKGSFSTLEIQRTEQGDSAMYLCASRLGSAGNTEAFFGQGTRLTVV.

The rearrangement links TRBV11-2 to TRBJ2-4; 8 nucleotides match TRBD1. In germline, CDR1 is SGHAT, CDR2 FQNNGV. With V trimmed by 0 bases and J by 11 bases, 3 bases remained unmatched. The CDR3 consists of 13 residues. The CDR3 DNA sequence: TGTGCCAGCAGCTTAGAACAGACAGGGGTTCAGTACTTC. This codes for CASSLEQTGVQYF.

This chain links TRBV2 with TRBJ1-1; 9 nucleotides align to TRBD1. Germline V lookup: CDR1 SNHLY, CDR2 FYNNEI. Trimming cost V 5 bases and J 5 bases; bases outside gene matches: 9. This CDR3 has 15 amino acids. DNA for the CDR3: TGTGCCAGCAGTTTCAGCGGGACAGGGCTTACTGAAGCTTTCTTT. Its translation is CASSFSGTGLTEAFF.

The rearrangement uses TRBV30 and TRBJ1-6, with D perhaps TRBD1 (6 bases). Germline values: CDR1 GTSNPN, CDR2 SVGIG (reference sequence). V was clipped by 2 bases and J by 6 bases, with 17 bases between them. The CDR3 sequence is 16 residues long. The CDR3 DNA is TGTGCCTGGAGTACTCCCGGGACACCACGTAATTCACCCCTCCACTTT. Protein product: CAWSTPGTPRNSPLHF.

V gene TRBV7-9 combines with J gene TRBJ1-2; 7 nucleotides align to TRBD1. V was pared by 8 bases and J by 0 bases, with 9 bases of the junction left unmatched. This CDR3 has 15 residues. Germline assignment: CDR1 SEHNR and CDR2 FQNEAQ (reference sequence). In nucleotides, the CDR3 is TGTGCCAGCCAGACCCCTGGGACAGCTAACTATGGCTACACCTTC. It translates to CASQTPGTANYGYTF.

This sequence joins TRBV7-9 and TRBJ1-3; D may be TRBD1 (5 bases). The CDR3 consists of 15 residues. CDR1 is SEHNR and CDR2 is FQNEAQ in the germline V gene (reference sequence). The V gene lost 1 base and the J gene lost 4 bases, with 11 bases spanning the gap. The CDR3 nucleotides are TGTGCCAGCAGCTTAGTTAGGGGATTCGGAAACACCATATATTTT. Its protein product is CASSLVRGFGNTIYF.

The V and J genes are TRBV10-3 and TRBJ2-2; D gene ambiguous. The V gene lost 4 bases and the J gene lost 6 bases, with 9 bases spanning the gap. This CDR3 is built from 13 residues. The germline V gene has CDR1 ENHRY and CDR2 SYGVKD. The CDR3 nucleotides read TGTGCCATCAGTGTAGTAATCGCCGGGGAGCTGTTTTTT. This gives the protein CAISVVIAGELFF.

In DNA, the CDR3 is TGCGCCAGCAGTTATTCAGATACGCAGTATTTT. Translation gives CASSYSDTQYF. The chain has TRBV5-1 and TRBJ2-3; D gene uncertain. Trimming left V 5 bases short and J 4 bases short, with 5 bases between. Germline CDR1 reads SGHRS; CDR2 reads YFSETQ. This CDR3 is built from 11 residues.

The chain joins TRBV19 to TRBJ1-1; D gene unclear. Trimming removed 7 bases at V and 1 base at J, with 13 bases between. This CDR3 region has 14 residues. Germline CDR1 is LNHDA and CDR2 is SQIVND (reference sequence). CDR3: CASIEGGGNTEAFF. CDR3 coding DNA: TGTGCCAGTATAGAGGGCGGCGGGAACACTGAAGCTTTCTTT.

This clone was seen repeatedly, ten times or more. The chain uses TRBV6-1 and TRBJ2-3; D remains unclear. The V end lost 1 base, the J end lost 2 bases, and 13 bases lay between the germline ends. The CDR3 consists of 16 residues. Germline CDR1 is MNHNS and CDR2 is SASEGT. The CDR3 nucleotides read TGTGCCAGCAGTGAAGGTGGCAGCAGGCACACAGATACGCAGTATTTT. Protein sequence: CASSEGGSRHTDTQYF.